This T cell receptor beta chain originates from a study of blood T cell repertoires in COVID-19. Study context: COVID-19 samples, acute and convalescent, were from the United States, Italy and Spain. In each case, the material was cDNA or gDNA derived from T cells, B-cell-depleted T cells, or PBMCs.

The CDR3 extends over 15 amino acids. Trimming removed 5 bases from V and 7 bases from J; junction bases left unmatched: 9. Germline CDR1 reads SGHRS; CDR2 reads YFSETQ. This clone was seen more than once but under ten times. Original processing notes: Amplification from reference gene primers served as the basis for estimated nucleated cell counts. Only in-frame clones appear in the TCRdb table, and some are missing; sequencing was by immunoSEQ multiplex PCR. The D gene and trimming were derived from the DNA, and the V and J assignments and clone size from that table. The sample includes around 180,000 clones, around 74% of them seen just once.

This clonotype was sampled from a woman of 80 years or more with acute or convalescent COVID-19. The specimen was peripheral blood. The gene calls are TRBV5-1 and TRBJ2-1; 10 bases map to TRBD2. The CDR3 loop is CASRAPAGGLNEQFF. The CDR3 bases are TGCGCCAGCAGGGCCCCAGCGGGAGGGCTGAATGAGCAGTTCTTC.